A few counts support the clone carrying this T cell receptor (beta chain). This specimen belongs to a study of early T cells in non-severe SARS-CoV-2 infection. Individual cDNA molecules carried attached unique molecular identifiers. TCRdb re-analysed the 5' RACE reads in MiXCR, keeping a single row per CDR3 protein. The sample includes approximately 60,000 distinct CDR3 sequences, 10% to 15% of them seen just once. CDR1 and CDR2 from the germline V gene are SEHNR and FQNEAQ (reference sequence). The CDR3 sequence is 14 residues long. V was trimmed by 4 bases and J by 4 bases, leaving 14 bases between them.

The sample was whole blood. This TCR derives from an adult who was a healthcare worker with PCR-confirmed SARS-CoV-2 infection or an uninfected control (not recorded which). The gene calls are TRBV7-9 and TRBJ2-7; D remains unclear. The CDR3 nucleotides read TGTGCCAGCAGCTCGTTCCTCCAAAATTACGAGCAGTACTTC. It specifies CASSSFLQNYEQYF.